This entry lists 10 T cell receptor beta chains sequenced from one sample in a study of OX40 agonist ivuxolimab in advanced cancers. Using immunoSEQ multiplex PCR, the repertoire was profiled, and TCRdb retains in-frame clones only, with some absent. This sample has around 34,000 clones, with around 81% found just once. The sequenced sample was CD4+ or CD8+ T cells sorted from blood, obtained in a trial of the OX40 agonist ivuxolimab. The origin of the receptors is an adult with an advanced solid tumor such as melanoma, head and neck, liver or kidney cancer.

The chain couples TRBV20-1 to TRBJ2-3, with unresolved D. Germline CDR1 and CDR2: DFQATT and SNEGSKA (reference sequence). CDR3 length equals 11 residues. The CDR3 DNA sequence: TGCGCCGTTAGTGGTGCAGATACGCAGTATTTT. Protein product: CAVSGADTQYF.

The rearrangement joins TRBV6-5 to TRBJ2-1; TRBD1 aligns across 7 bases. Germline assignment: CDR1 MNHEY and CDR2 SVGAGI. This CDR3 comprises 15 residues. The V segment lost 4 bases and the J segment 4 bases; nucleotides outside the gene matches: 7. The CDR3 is CASSFTGDPYNEQFF. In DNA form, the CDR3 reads TGTGCCAGCAGTTTTACAGGGGACCCATACAATGAGCAGTTCTTC.

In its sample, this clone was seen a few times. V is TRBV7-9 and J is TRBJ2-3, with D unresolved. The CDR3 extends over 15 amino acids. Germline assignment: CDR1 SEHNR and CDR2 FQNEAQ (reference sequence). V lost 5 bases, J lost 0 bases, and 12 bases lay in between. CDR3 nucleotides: TGTGCCAGCAGCCGAAGCACAGTTAGCACAGATACGCAGTATTTT. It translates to CASSRSTVSTDTQYF.

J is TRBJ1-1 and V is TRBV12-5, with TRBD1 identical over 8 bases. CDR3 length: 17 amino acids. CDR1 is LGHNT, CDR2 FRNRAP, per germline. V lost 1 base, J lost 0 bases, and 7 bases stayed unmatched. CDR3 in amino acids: CASGLDGRGLVNTEAFF. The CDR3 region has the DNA TGTGCTAGTGGTTTGGACGGCAGGGGGCTGGTGAACACTGAAGCTTTCTTT.

CDR3 in amino acids: CASSDGHGGTYGYTF. CDR3 nucleotide sequence: TGTGCCAGCAGTGACGGACATGGCGGGACCTATGGCTACACCTTC. The genes are TRBV6-1 and TRBJ1-2; D is possibly TRBD1 (5 bases). Trimming took 3 bases from V and 4 from J, leaving 15 bases between them. From germline, CDR1 is MNHNS and CDR2 SASEGT. The CDR3 is 15 amino acids.

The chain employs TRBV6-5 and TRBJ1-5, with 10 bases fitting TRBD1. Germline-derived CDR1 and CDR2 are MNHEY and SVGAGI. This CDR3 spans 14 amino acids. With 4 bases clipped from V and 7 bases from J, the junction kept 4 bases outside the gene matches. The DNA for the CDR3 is TGTGCCAGCAGTTTGGACAGGGGGGGCCAGCCCCAGCATTTT. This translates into CASSLDRGGQPQHF.

The CDR3 loop reads CASSWRTGGPYGYTF. CDR3 in DNA: TGTGCCAGCAGCTGGCGGACAGGGGGTCCCTATGGCTACACCTTC. The rearrangement joins TRBV5-6 to TRBJ1-2; TRBD1 matches 10 bases. Per germline, CDR1 SGHDT and CDR2 YYEEEE. V dropped 3 bases and J dropped 4; count of bases not matched to a gene: 6. The CDR3 extends over 15 amino acids.

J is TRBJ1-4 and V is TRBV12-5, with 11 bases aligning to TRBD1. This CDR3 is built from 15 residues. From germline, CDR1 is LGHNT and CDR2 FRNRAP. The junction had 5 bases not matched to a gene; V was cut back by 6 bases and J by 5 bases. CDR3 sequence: CASGPGQGANEKLFF. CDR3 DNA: TGTGCTAGTGGACCTGGACAGGGGGCGAATGAAAAACTGTTTTTT.

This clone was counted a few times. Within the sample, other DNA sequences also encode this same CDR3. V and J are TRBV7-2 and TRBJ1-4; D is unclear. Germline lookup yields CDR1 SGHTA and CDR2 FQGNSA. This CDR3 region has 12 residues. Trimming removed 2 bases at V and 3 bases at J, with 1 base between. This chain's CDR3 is CASSLPNEKLFF. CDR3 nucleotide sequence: TGTGCCAGCAGCTTACCTAATGAAAAACTGTTTTTT. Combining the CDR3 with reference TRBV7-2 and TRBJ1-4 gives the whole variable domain GAGVSQSPSNKVTEKGKDVELRCDPISGHTALYWYRQSLGQGLEFLIYFQGNSAPDKSGLPSDRFSAERTGGSVSTLTIQRTQQEDSAVYLCASSLPNEKLFFGSGTQLSVL.

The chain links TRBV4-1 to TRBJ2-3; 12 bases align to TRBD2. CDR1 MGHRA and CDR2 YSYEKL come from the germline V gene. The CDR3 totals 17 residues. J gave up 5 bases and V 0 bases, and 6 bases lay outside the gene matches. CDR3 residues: CASSQDLAGGPGDTQYF. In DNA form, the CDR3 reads TGCGCCAGCAGCCAAGATCTAGCGGGGGGGCCTGGAGATACGCAGTATTTT.